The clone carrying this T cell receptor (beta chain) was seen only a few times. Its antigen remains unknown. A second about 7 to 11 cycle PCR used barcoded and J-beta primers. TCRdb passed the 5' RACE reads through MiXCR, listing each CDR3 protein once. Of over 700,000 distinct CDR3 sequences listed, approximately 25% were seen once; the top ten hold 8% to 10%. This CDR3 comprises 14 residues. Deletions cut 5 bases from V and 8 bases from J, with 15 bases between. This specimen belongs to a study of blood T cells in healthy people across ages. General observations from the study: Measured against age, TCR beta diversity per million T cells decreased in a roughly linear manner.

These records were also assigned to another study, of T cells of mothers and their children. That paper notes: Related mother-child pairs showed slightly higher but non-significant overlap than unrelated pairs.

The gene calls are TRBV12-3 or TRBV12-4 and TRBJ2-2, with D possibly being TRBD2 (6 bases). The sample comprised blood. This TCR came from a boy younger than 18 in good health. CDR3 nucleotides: TGTGCCAGCAGTCGCACCAGCGGGTATGGGGAGCTGTTTTTT. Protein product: CASSRTSGYGELFF.